The 7 T cell receptor beta chains presented below share a single source sample, sequenced in a study of sequential checkpoint blockade in melanoma. Treatment specified: randomized to nivolumab then ipilimumab (arm A) or the reverse (arm B). Some clones are missing from TCRdb's copy, which holds only in-frame ones; the method was immunoSEQ multiplex PCR. Of approximately 2,900 clones detected, approximately 19% appear once; the ten largest clones hold more than 25%. Sequences were derived from tumor tissue (inferred from file names), sampled from a patient given nivolumab and ipilimumab in sequence. The source of these receptors is a human donor with melanoma.

This clone is termed medium-sized. The chain is built from TRBV11-3 and TRBJ2-3; 11 bases map to TRBD1. The CDR3 runs 15 residues. Germline V gene sequence: CDR1 SGHNT, CDR2 YENEEA. Trimming removed 2 bases from V and 4 bases from J; junction bases left unmatched: 2. The CDR3 coding sequence is TGTGCCAGCAGCTTACGGACAGGGGGCGCAGATACGCAGTATTTT. Residues: CASSLRTGGADTQYF.

This clone has just a few counts. The rearrangement uses TRBV6-8 and TRBJ2-2; D remains unclear. Germline V CDR1 and CDR2: MNHGY, SAAAGT. V was clipped by 6 bases and J by 0 bases, with 5 bases between them. The CDR3 has 13 amino acids. CDR3 region: CASSASNTGELFF. The CDR3 DNA reads TGTGCCAGCAGCGCCTCGAACACCGGGGAGCTGTTTTTT.

The rearrangement uses TRBV28 and TRBJ2-1, with D unresolved. CDR1 is MDHEN and CDR2 is SYDVKM in the germline V gene. The CDR3 covers 17 residues. Deletions cut 3 bases from V and 0 bases from J, with 15 bases between. CDR3 sequence (DNA): TGTGCCAGCAGTTTCCCCACCCAGGTTTCCTCCTACAATGAGCAGTTCTTC. It codes for CASSFPTQVSSYNEQFF.

The V gene is TRBV19, the J gene TRBJ2-5; 7 positions agree with TRBD1. CDR3 length: 18 amino acids. Germline V gives CDR1 LNHDA, CDR2 SQIVND (reference sequence). With V trimmed by 3 bases and J by 4 bases, 17 bases remained unmatched. The CDR3 DNA is TGTGCCAGTAGTATCCTACTCTCCCTACAGGGGCAAGGAGAGACCCAGTACTTC. Translating it yields CASSILLSLQGQGETQYF.

This clone was seen a few times. This chain uses TRBV4-1 with TRBJ1-2, with TRBD1 as a possible D gene (5 bases). The CDR3 sequence is 19 residues long. Per the germline V gene, CDR1 is MGHRA and CDR2 is YSYEKL. V lost 0 bases and J lost 4, with 24 bases in between. The CDR3 nucleotides read TGCGCCAGCAGCCAAGATCTGGGGACTTCCACACCAAAGGGCTATGGCTACACCTTC. Protein: CASSQDLGTSTPKGYGYTF.

This clone was detected many times. The CDR3 nucleotides are TGTGCCAGCAGCTTAGACGATTCTGGGACTGAAGCTTTCTTT. Amino acids: CASSLDDSGTEAFF. This rearrangement joins TRBV11-3 to TRBJ1-1; no firm D call. The V gene lost 0 bases and the J gene lost 5 bases, with 10 bases spanning the gap. The V gene's germline CDR1 is SGHNT and CDR2 YENEEA. The length of the CDR3 is 14 residues.

Only a few counts were recorded for this clone. The chain employs TRBV19 and TRBJ2-7, with TRBD1 identical over 8 bases. CDR1 and CDR2 (germline): LNHDA, SQIVND (reference sequence). J lost 3 bases, V lost 3 bases, and 7 bases had no gene match. This CDR3 is built from 15 residues. DNA of the CDR3: TGTGCCAGTAGTATGGGACAGGCTTTCGTCTACGAGCAGTACTTC. It specifies CASSMGQAFVYEQYF.